The clone carrying this T cell receptor (beta chain) has at least ten counts. Its antigen is currently unknown. This entry is derived from a study of T-cell reconstitution after alpha-beta-depleted transplantation in children. General study results and limits: At day 60, the high TCRbeta diversity found in some patients originated from recipient T cells and thymic progenitors that had survived. The main origin of T-cell counts and diversity one year after transplant was newly produced T cells.

The CDR3 contains 18 residues. In germline, CDR1 is SGHRS, CDR2 YFSETQ. Germline trimming cut 3 bases from V and 0 bases from J; bases unmatched to any gene: 11. Using unique molecular identifiers, the investigators prepared the TCRbeta library. Each CDR3 protein is one row after TCRdb ran MiXCR on the PCR reads. Of over 200,000 distinct CDR3 sequences in the sample, under 13% were seen once. The receptor was derived from a child less than two years old with acute myeloid leukemia, due to receive a stem cell transplant. This material consisted of PBMCs, taken before TCRalphabeta/CD19-depleted stem cell transplant. The chain couples TRBV5-1 to TRBJ2-1; TRBD2 matches 8 bases. The CDR3 is CASSSTSGGGSSYNEQFF. The CDR3 nucleotides read TGCGCCAGCAGCTCCACTAGCGGAGGAGGAAGCTCCTACAATGAGCAGTTCTTC.